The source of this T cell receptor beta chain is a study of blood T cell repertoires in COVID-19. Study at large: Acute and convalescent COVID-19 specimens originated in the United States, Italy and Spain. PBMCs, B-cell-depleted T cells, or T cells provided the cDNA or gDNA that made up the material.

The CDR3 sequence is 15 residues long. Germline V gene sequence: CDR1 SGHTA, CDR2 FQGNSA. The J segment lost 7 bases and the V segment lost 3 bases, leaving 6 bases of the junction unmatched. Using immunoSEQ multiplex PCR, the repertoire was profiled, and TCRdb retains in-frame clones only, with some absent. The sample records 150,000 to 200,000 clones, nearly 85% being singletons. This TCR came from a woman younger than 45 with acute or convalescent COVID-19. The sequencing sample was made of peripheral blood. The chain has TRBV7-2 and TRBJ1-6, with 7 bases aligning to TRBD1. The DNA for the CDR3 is TGTGCCAGCAGCTTTTCCGGGACAGCAAATTCACCCCTCCACTTT. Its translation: CASSFSGTANSPLHF.